This T cell receptor (beta chain) was found in a study of cytomegalovirus exposure and HLA in healthy donors. CDR1 and CDR2 (germline): SGHDT, YYEEEE. Trimming shortened V by 1 base and J by 2 bases, and 10 bases separated the two germline ends. The CDR3 is 15 amino acids. Assay: immunoSEQ multiplex PCR; the TCRdb copy retains only in-frame clones and omits some. The sample consists of 200,000 to 250,000 clones, roughly 83% of them appearing once. The chain couples TRBV5-6 to TRBJ2-1; D perhaps matches TRBD2 (5 bases). Source material: PBMCs. This clonotype was sampled from a woman younger than 45 in good health and CMV-seropositive. For the CDR3, the DNA is TGTGCCAGCAGCTTGTACCAGAGGGCCTACAATGAGCAGTTCTTC. This codes for CASSLYQRAYNEQFF.